The rows below give T cell receptor delta chains drawn from one sample of a study of gamma-delta T cells after stem cell transplantation. TCRdb reprocessed the RT-PCR reads using CATT. Altogether roughly 4,500 delta-chain clones are present, approximately 15% being singletons, with the ten largest covering 4.8%. The sequenced sample consisted of gamma-delta T cells. The receptors here all came from a human donor. It is not recorded whose cells these are; they may come from a transplant donor. The CDR3 runs from the conserved cysteine through the conserved F or W. Each record gives: clone size, V gene, D gene, J gene, CDR3 length, CDR3 protein, CDR3 DNA. A D gene is named only where the DNA matches it firmly. Expanded clones are given a class, and other clones once, few, many or no size at all.

>medium-sized|TRDV2|TRDD3|TRDJ3|20
CACDSAVLGDTTWDTRQMFF
TGTGCCTGTGACTCTGCGGTACTGGGGGATACGACCTGGGACACCCGACAGATGTTTTTC
>few|TRDV2|TRDD3|TRDJ3|21
CACDTRESLEDTTCDTRQMFF
TGTGCCTGTGACACACGAGAGTCCCTGGAGGATACGACCTGTGACACCCGACAGATGTTTTTC
>few|TRDV1|TRDD3|TRDJ1|20
CALGEGTGLGDTPSTDKLIF
TGTGCTCTTGGGGAAGGAACGGGCCTGGGGGATACCCCTAGCACCGATAAACTCATCTTT
>medium-sized|TRDV1|.|TRDJ1|18
CALGDWAFLYWGIDKLIF
.
>.|TRDV1|TRDD3|TRDJ1|18
CALGYCSGDTLYTDKLIF
TGTGCTCTTGGATATTGCTCGGGGGATACTTTGTACACCGATAAACTCATCTTT
>.|TRDV1|TRDD3|TRDJ1|22
CALGEMAFPPTCTGGFCYRLIF
TGTGCTCTTGGGGAAATGGCCTTCCCACCCACTTGTACTGGGGGATTCTGTTATAGACTCATCTTT
>few|TRDV2|.|TRDJ2|18
CACDTFGDPPVLTAQLFF
TGTGCCTGTGACACTTTCGGGGATCCGCCAGTGTTGACAGCACAACTCTTCTTT
>.|TRDV1|TRDD3|TRDJ1|17
CALGELTLGDNTDKLIF
TGTGCTCTTGGGGAACTAACACTGGGGGATAACACCGATAAACTCATCTTT
>.|TRDV2|.|TRDJ1|12
CACDTGGEKLIF
TGTGCCTGTGACACCGGGGGAGAGAAACTCATCTTT
>few|TRDV3|.|TRDJ1|17
CARKMLPFGGRTDKLIF
TGTGCCCGCAAAATGCTTCCGTTTGGGGGTCGTACCGATAAACTCATCTTT
>few|TRDV3|.|TRDJ1|13
CAFNPTYTDKLIF
TGTGCCTTCAATCCTACGTACACCGATAAACTCATCTTT